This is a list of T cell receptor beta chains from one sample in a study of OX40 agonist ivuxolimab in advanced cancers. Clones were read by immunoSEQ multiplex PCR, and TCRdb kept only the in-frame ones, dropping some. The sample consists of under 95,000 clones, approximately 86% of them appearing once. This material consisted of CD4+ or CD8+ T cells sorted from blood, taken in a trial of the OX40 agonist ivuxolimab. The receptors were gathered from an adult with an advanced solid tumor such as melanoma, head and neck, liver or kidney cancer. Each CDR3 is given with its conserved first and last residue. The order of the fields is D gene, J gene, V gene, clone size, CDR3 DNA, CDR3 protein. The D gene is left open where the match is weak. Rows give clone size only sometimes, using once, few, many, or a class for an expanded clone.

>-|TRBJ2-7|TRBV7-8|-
TGTGCCAGCAGCTTAGCAGGGAATGTGGTCTACGAGCAGTACTTC
CASSLAGNVVYEQYF
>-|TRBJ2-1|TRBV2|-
TGTGCCAGCAGTGGCAGCTCCTACAATGAGCAGTTCTTC
CASSGSSYNEQFF
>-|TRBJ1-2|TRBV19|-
TGTGCCAGTAGTCCCTCGTTAAGACAGTCCTATGGCTACACCTTC
CASSPSLRQSYGYTF
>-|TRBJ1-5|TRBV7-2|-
TGTGCCAGCAGCTTAATGGGCAGCCTTAGCAATCAGCCCCAGCATTTT
CASSLMGSLSNQPQHF
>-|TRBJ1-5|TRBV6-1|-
TGTGCCAGCACAGGGTACAATCAGCCCCAGCATTTT
CASTGYNQPQHF
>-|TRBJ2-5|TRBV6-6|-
TGTGCCAGCAGTTACAGGGGTCAAGAGACCCAGTACTTC
CASSYRGQETQYF
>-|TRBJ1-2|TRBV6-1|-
TGTGCCAGCAGTCAATTCGCGTCCGGGACCTATGGCTACACCTTC
CASSQFASGTYGYTF
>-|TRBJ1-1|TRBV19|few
TGTGCCAGTAAAGACCCAGGGCTAACTGAAGCTTTCTTT
CASKDPGLTEAFF
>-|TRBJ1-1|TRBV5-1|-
TGCGCCAGCAGTCCCGACAAGACCACTGAAGCTTTCTTT
CASSPDKTTEAFF
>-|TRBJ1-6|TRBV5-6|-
TGTGCCAGCAGAGCCTTGGCCCGTTCGACTTCACCCCTCCACTTT
CASRALARSTSPLHF
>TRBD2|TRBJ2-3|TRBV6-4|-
TGTGCCAGCGCTAAGACCGGGACTAGCGGGAGCGGTACAGATACGCAGTATTTT
CASAKTGTSGSGTDTQYF
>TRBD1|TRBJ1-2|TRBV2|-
TGTGCCAGCAGTGAAGCGGGACAGGGGAAGGGCTACACCTTC
CASSEAGQGKGYTF
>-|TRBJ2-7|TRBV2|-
TGTGCCAGCCGAAACCCCCGGGACGCCGGCGAGCAGTACTTC
CASRNPRDAGEQYF
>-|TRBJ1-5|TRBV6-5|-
TGTGCCAGCAGTTACTCCCAGAGACAGCCCCAGCATTTT
CASSYSQRQPQHF
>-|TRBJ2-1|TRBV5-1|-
TGCGCCAGCAGCCTGGGACTTGAGTACAATGAGCAGTTCTTC
CASSLGLEYNEQFF
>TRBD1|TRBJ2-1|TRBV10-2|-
TGCGCCAGCATAGCTGGACAGGGGGGGTACAATGAGCAGTTCTTC
CASIAGQGGYNEQFF
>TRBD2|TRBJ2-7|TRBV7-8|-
TGTGCCAGCAGCTTACGAGTCGTGACTAGCGGGAGCTACGAGCAGTACTTC
CASSLRVVTSGSYEQYF
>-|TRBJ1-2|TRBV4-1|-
TGCGCCAGCAGCCAAGGGACAGTCTATGGCTACACCTTC
CASSQGTVYGYTF
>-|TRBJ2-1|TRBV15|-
TGTGCCACCAGCAGAGCCGGACAGTCCTACAATGAGCAGTTCTTC
CATSRAGQSYNEQFF
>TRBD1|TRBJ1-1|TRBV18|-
TGTGCCAGCTCACAGAACAACCTACAGGGGGCGCGGACTGAAGCTTTCTTT
CASSQNNLQGARTEAFF
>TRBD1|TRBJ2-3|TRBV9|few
TGTGCCAGCAGCCCCCGGACAGGCCTTCAGGGAGATACGCAGTATTTT
CASSPRTGLQGDTQYF
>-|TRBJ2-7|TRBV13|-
TGTGCCAGCAGCTTAGCTGTAAACGTCGGCAGATCGCCGACCTACGAGCAGTACTTC
CASSLAVNVGRSPTYEQYF
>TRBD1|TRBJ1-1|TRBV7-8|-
TGTGCCAGCAGCTTAAGGTCCCCGGGACAGGGGTTGAACACTGAAGCTTTCTTT
CASSLRSPGQGLNTEAFF
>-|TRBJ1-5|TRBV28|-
TGTGCCAGCCGTCTGGGGGGGAGCAATCAGCCCCAGCATTTT
CASRLGGSNQPQHF
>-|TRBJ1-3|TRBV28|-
TGTGCCAGCAGCGACCCCGGGACGGGCTCTGGAAACACCATATATTTT
CASSDPGTGSGNTIYF
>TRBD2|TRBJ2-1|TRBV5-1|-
TGCGCCAGCAACGACGGGGGGGCTTCGTACAATGAGCAGTTCTTC
CASNDGGASYNEQFF
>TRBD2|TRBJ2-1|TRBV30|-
TGTGCCTGGAGTGGGCGGACTAGCGGGAGGGTCTCCTACAATGAGCAGTTCTTC
CAWSGRTSGRVSYNEQFF
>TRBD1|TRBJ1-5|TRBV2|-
TGTGCCAGCAGTGACGGGACAGGGCGGCAGCCCCAGCATTTT
CASSDGTGRQPQHF
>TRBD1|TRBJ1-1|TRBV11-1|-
TGTGCCAGCAGCTTTCCGGGACAGGGGGGTACTGAAGCTTTCTTT
CASSFPGQGGTEAFF
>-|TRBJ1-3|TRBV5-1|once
TGCGCCAGCAGCTTGGTTGGGGCGTCTGGAAACACCATATATTTT
CASSLVGASGNTIYF
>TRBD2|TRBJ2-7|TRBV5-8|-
TGTGCCAGCAGCTTCGGAAGCGGGAGACTCCGCGAGCAGTACTTC
CASSFGSGRLREQYF
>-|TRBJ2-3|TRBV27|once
TGTGCCAGCAGCGACCAGGGGCGAGACACAGATACGCAGTATTTT
CASSDQGRDTDTQYF
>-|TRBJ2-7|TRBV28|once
TGTGCCAGCAGTCAACGACAGACCTGCGAGCAGTACTTC
CASSQRQTCEQYF
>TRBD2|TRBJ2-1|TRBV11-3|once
TGTGCCAGCAGCTTAGAACGGGGGGCCTACAATGAGCAGTTCTTC
CASSLERGAYNEQFF
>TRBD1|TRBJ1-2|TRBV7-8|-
TGTGCCAGCAGCATGCGACAGGGTAGGGGCTACACCTTC
CASSMRQGRGYTF
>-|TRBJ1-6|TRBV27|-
TGTGCCAGCTCAGGCTCCTATAATTCACCCCTCCACTTT
CASSGSYNSPLHF
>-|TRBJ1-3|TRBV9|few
TGTGCCAGCAGCCCCCAAAACGGAAACACCATATATTTT
CASSPQNGNTIYF
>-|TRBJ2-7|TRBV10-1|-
TGCGCCAGCAGTCCACTCGGGGCATCCTACGAGCAGTACTTC
CASSPLGASYEQYF
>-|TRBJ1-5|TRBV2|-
TGTGCCAGCGCTCTTGCCGGGGGAAATCAGCCCCAGCATTTT
CASALAGGNQPQHF
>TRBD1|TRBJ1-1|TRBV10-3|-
TGTGCCATCAGTGTCGCAGGGGGCGGGACTGAAGCTTTCTTT
CAISVAGGGTEAFF
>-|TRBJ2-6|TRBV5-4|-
TGTGCCAGCAGCTTAGTCGGCTCTGGGGCCAACGTCCTGACTTTC
CASSLVGSGANVLTF
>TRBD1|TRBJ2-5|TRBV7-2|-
TGTGCCAGCAGCTTAAGCACAGGGGGCCCGGAGACCCAGTACTTC
CASSLSTGGPETQYF
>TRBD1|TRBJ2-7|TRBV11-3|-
TGTGCCAGCAGCTCCCAGTCCGGGACAGGCGAGCAGTACTTC
CASSSQSGTGEQYF
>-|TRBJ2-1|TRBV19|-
TGTGCCAGCTCACCCACAGGTGCTGGGCAGCAGTTCTTC
CASSPTGAGQQFF
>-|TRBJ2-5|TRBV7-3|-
TGTGCCAGCAGCGCAGGGGCCAACCAAGAGACCCAGTACTTC
CASSAGANQETQYF
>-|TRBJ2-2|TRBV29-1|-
TGCAGCGCACGTCCGGGAAGGAGGACCGGGGAGCTGTTTTTT
CSARPGRRTGELFF
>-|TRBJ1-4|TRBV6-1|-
TGTGCCAGCAGTGAAGACCTCTTCGGACGTTTGCCAACTAATGAAAAACTGTTTTTT
CASSEDLFGRLPTNEKLFF
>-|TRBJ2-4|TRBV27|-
TGTGCCAGCAGGGGGGCTTTAATAGCCAAAAACATTCAGTACTTC
CASRGALIAKNIQYF
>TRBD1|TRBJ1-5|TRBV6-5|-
TGTGCCAGCAGCGCCAGGGGGCTCCAGCCCCAGCATTTT
CASSARGLQPQHF
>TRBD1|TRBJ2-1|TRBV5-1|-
TGCGCCAGCAGCTTCGTCGGACAGGGGTACAATGAGCAGTTCTTC
CASSFVGQGYNEQFF
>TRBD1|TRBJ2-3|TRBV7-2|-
TGTGCCAGCAGCTTATTTTTTCCGGGACAGGGGGAAGGAGATACGCAGTATTTT
CASSLFFPGQGEGDTQYF
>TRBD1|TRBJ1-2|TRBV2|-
TGTGCCAGCAGTCTACGACAGGGGGCGTCTGGCTACACCTTC
CASSLRQGASGYTF
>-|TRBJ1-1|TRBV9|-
TGTGCCAGCAGCGCCTCGGGAACTGAAGCTTTCTTT
CASSASGTEAFF
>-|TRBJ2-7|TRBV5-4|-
TGTGCCAGCAGCTTGGGGGACGGATACGAGCAGTACTTC
CASSLGDGYEQYF
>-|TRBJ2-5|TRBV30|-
TGTGCCTGGAGTCCACGGGGGTTCCGGGAGACCCAGTACTTC
CAWSPRGFRETQYF
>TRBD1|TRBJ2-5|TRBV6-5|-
TGTGCCAGCAGTTTGACAGGGCGAGCCTTTACGGAGACCCAGTACTTC
CASSLTGRAFTETQYF